This TCR beta chain was retrieved from a study of Ad26.COV2.S vaccination and SARS-CoV-2 variants. The overall study: Ad26.COV2.S given intramuscularly, once or twice 56 days apart. Study observations and caveats: Vaccine recipients posted higher spike-specific TCR breadth than their placebo counterparts. Vaccinated and placebo-treated recipients had similar non-spike TCR breadth. The breadth of spike-specific CD8+ and CD4+ T cell responses after vaccination was reportedly substantial.

The treatment denotes: about 20 received Ad26.COV2.S at low or high dose, single or two shots; about 5 received placebo; per-sample allocation not given. Specimen acquisition occurred on day 63 following the initial vaccine or placebo injection. Germline V CDR1 and CDR2: MNHEY, SVGAGI. CDR3 length: 15 amino acids. Germline trimming cut 0 bases from V and 0 bases from J; bases unmatched to any gene: 1. On this clone: Its target is not known. The sample has other DNA sequences that encode this CDR3 too.

TCRdb keeps only in-frame clones here, not all; method: immunoSEQ multiplex PCR. The sample holds about half a million clones, roughly 87% seen once. The sequence was obtained from a person between 18 and 60 years old who received the Ad26.COV2.S COVID-19 vaccine or a placebo. This specimen was peripheral blood, taken in a trial of Ad26.COV2.S vaccine versus placebo. V and J are TRBV6-5 and TRBJ1-1; the match to TRBD1 covers 7 bases. This chain's CDR3 is CASSYSDRLNTEAFF. CDR3 DNA sequence: TGTGCCAGCAGTTACTCGGACAGGTTGAACACTGAAGCTTTCTTT.